This T cell receptor (beta chain) appears in the sequencing data of a study of regulatory T cells in long-lasting Graves disease. Study results and limitations: More public clonotypes were shared by persistent patients (2,741) than by new patients (roughly 910). Persistent disease samples used TRBV28, TRBJ1-2 and TRBJ2-5 preferentially. Persistent Graves' patients showed reduced TCR diversity versus newly diagnosed patients.

Time point described: newly diagnosed GD, antithyroid drugs for less than 3 months. Construction of the TCR library relied on RNA isolated from PBMCs. The ends lost 6 bases at V and 2 bases at J; junction bases unmatched: 9. The length of the CDR3 is 15 residues. Germline V gene lookup returns CDR1 ENHRY and CDR2 SYGVKD. Notes on this clonotype: Its cognate antigen is unknown.

According to the study, TCR beta libraries were built with iRepertoire HTBI primers and CDR3-region Arm-PCR. Via MiXCR, TCRdb re-called the multiplex PCR reads, giving one row per CDR3 protein. The repertoire holds about 380,000 distinct CDR3 sequences, about 16% seen once, with 22% in the top ten. The sequence was collected from a female donor with Graves disease. The rearrangement uses TRBV10-3 and TRBJ1-1, with TRBD1 identical over 7 bases. The sequences come from peripheral blood mononuclear cells (PBMCs), collected at new diagnosis, from a patient treated with antithyroid drugs. The CDR3 protein is CAIRTGQTLNTEAFF. Written as DNA, the CDR3 is TGTGCCATCAGGACGGGACAGACCCTTAACACTGAAGCTTTCTTT.